These 21 T cell receptor beta chains were sequenced from one sample in a study of T cell repertoires in cytomegalovirus infection. TCRdb used MiXCR to reprocess the reads, holding one entry per CDR3 protein. The data contain around 530,000 distinct CDR3 sequences, more than 15% of them seen just once; the ten biggest clones take up roughly 25%. The source material was CD8+ T cells from PBMCs. The receptors here all came from a human donor in good health (CMV status not recorded). Some clones in this sample may be carry-over from other donors' samples.

V and J are TRBV4-1 and TRBJ1-5; D gene ambiguous. CDR3 length equals 14 residues. The V gene's germline CDR1 is MGHRA and CDR2 YSYEKL. With 2 bases removed from V and 1 base from J, the gap between germline ends came to 6 bases. CDR3 bases: TGCGCCAGCAGCCAAATAGACAGCAATCAGCCCCAGCATTTT. Its translation is CASSQIDSNQPQHF.

The chain recombines TRBV12-3 or TRBV12-4 with TRBJ2-3, with TRBD2 matching over 8 bases. The CDR3 length is 15 residues. The V and J ends lost 5 bases and 8 bases, in that order; junction bases with no gene match: 12. CDR3 protein: CASSPAGGGAGTQYF. The CDR3 nucleotides read TGTGCCAGCAGTCCCGCCGGGGGGGGGGCTGGTACGCAGTATTTT.

The table lists this clonotype with many counts. The gene calls are TRBV7-9 and TRBJ1-1; D uncertain. The CDR3 has 13 residues. From germline, CDR1 is SEHNR and CDR2 FQNEAQ (reference sequence). V lost 5 bases and J lost 7, with 14 bases in between. The CDR3 sequence: CASSPKAADEAFF. In DNA form, the CDR3 reads TGTGCCAGCAGCCCGAAGGCAGCCGATGAAGCTTTCTTT.

The chain is built from TRBV28 and TRBJ1-1, with a weak D call TRBD1 (5 bases). Trimming shortened V by 7 bases and J by 3 bases, and 15 bases separated the two germline ends. This CDR3 comprises 14 residues. Looked up from germline, CDR1 is MDHEN and CDR2 is SYDVKM. For the CDR3, the DNA is TGTGCCAGCACCTTGACAGCGGAGGACACTGAAGCTTTCTTT. It yields the protein CASTLTAEDTEAFF.

This clonotype was detected only a few times. The chain has TRBV24-1 and TRBJ2-1, with D maybe TRBD2 (5 bases). Per germline, CDR1 KGHDR and CDR2 SFDVKD. V was clipped by 6 bases and J by 2 bases, with 10 bases between them. The CDR3 is made up of 14 amino acids. This CDR3 is CATSPGFAYNEQFF. The CDR3 nucleotides read TGTGCCACCAGTCCGGGGTTCGCCTACAATGAGCAGTTCTTC.

There are a few counts of this clonotype. The chain's CDR3 is CASSLSGTSNQPQHF. The CDR3 DNA follows: TGTGCCAGCAGTTTATCGGGCACTAGCAATCAGCCCCAGCATTTT. The gene calls are TRBV27 and TRBJ1-5; D is ambiguous. Germline V lookup: CDR1 MNHEY, CDR2 SMNVEV (reference sequence). Trimming removed 0 bases at V and 0 bases at J, with 6 bases between. The CDR3 contains 15 residues.

This clonotype was observed at least ten times. The CDR3 loop is CASSLEPGIGTEAFF. The CDR3 nucleotides read TGTGCCAGCAGTTTAGAACCGGGGATAGGCACTGAAGCTTTCTTT. The chain carries TRBV12-3 or TRBV12-4 and TRBJ1-1, with D unresolved. V lost 1 base, J lost 4 bases, and 13 bases lay in between. This CDR3 is 15 amino acids long.

In its sample, this clonotype was seen many times. CDR3 sequence: CASSPAVGANVLTF. In nucleotides, the CDR3 is TGTGCCAGCAGTCCGGCCGTGGGGGCCAACGTCCTGACTTTC. This chain joins TRBV7-9 and TRBJ2-6; D is uncertain. Germline values: CDR1 SEHNR, CDR2 FQNEAQ (reference sequence). This CDR3 has 14 amino acids. The V end lost 6 bases, the J end lost 4 bases, and 10 bases lay between the germline ends.

This clonotype has more than one count but fewer than ten. A read error may produce the germline difference seen at one junction end. This chain uses TRBV4-1 with TRBJ2-7; TRBD1 or TRBD2 may be the D gene (5 bases each). Per germline, CDR1 MGHRA and CDR2 YSYEKL. The CDR3 is 15 amino acids. DNA for the CDR3: TGTGCCAGCAGCCAAGTTGATTGGGGGTTCGACGAGCAGTACTTC. As protein: CASSQVDWGFDEQYF.

The chain links TRBV19 to TRBJ2-7; 11 bases line up with TRBD2. The CDR3 consists of 16 residues. Unmatched junction bases numbered 4, after V lost 1 base and J lost 2 bases. Germline CDR1 LNHDA, CDR2 SQIVND (reference sequence). The CDR3 DNA sequence: TGTGCCAGTAGTATAGGCGGGGGACTAGCGGCCTACGAGCAGTACTTC. As protein: CASSIGGGLAAYEQYF.

Turning to this clonotype: A much larger clone is a single base away; this may be a read error. The V and J genes are TRBV19 and TRBJ2-1, with D perhaps TRBD1 (6 bases). The V gene's germline CDR1 is LNHDA and CDR2 SQIVND (reference sequence). The CDR3 runs 15 residues. CDR3 bases: TGTGCCAGTAGTATAGGGGACAACTCCTACAATGAGCAGCTCTTC. The encoded protein is CASSIGDNSYNEQLF.

V is TRBV7-2 and J is TRBJ2-4; D possibly corresponds to TRBD2 (5 bases). Deletions cut 3 bases from V and 1 base from J, with 10 bases between. The germline V gene has CDR1 SGHTA and CDR2 FQGNSA. The CDR3 spans 15 residues. The CDR3 spells CASSLGSGAKNIQYF. In DNA form, the CDR3 reads TGTGCCAGCAGCTTGGGTTCGGGGGCCAAAAACATTCAGTACTTC. Drawing the rest from reference TRBV7-2 and TRBJ2-4, the complete variable domain is GAGVSQSPSNKVTEKGKDVELRCDPISGHTALYWYRQSLGQGLEFLIYFQGNSAPDKSGLPSDRFSAERTGGSVSTLTIQRTQQEDSAVYLCASSLGSGAKNIQYFGAGTRLSVL.

This chain connects TRBV6-1 to TRBJ2-1; 12 bases are shared with TRBD2. Unmatched junction bases numbered 2, after V lost 2 bases and J lost 0 bases. CDR1 and CDR2 (germline): MNHNS, SASEGT. The CDR3 runs to 17 residues. The CDR3 DNA reads as TGTGCCAGCAGTGAACTAGCGGGGGGGCTCTCCTACAATGAGCAGTTCTTC. As protein: CASSELAGGLSYNEQFF.

This clonotype was seen more than once but under ten times. CDR3 nucleotides: TGTGCCAGCAGCCAAGATCACGGGATCCCAGCTAACTATGGCTACACCTTC. Translating it yields CASSQDHGIPANYGYTF. The chain carries TRBV14 and TRBJ1-2, with D unresolved. Per the germline V gene, CDR1 is SGHDN and CDR2 is FVKESK. The CDR3 totals 17 residues. Trimming removed 0 bases from V and 0 bases from J, with 14 bases in between.

There are a few counts of this clonotype. The genes are TRBV5-6 and TRBJ1-4, with a possible D match to TRBD1 (5 bases). CDR3 length equals 17 residues. In germline, CDR1 is SGHDT, CDR2 YYEEEE. V was trimmed by 1 base and J by 0 bases, leaving 13 bases between them. The CDR3 is CASSLKARASTNEKLFF. The CDR3 nucleotides are TGTGCCAGCAGCTTGAAGGCCAGGGCTTCAACTAATGAAAAACTGTTTTTT.

This clonotype showed up many times. This chain links TRBV7-9 with TRBJ2-1; D gene ambiguous. Germline V gene lookup returns CDR1 SEHNR and CDR2 FQNEAQ (reference sequence). V was pared by 4 bases and J by 4 bases, with 11 bases between. CDR3 length equals 14 residues. CDR3 loop: CASSSATNYNEQFF. The DNA of the CDR3 is TGTGCCAGCAGCTCAGCGACAAATTACAATGAGCAGTTCTTC.

This clonotype was picked up many times. The gene calls are TRBV7-6 and TRBJ1-4, with 8 bases fitting TRBD1. Germline CDR1 SGHVS, CDR2 FNYEAQ. V dropped 3 bases and J dropped 0; count of bases not matched to a gene: 6. This CDR3 comprises 17 residues. The CDR3 nucleotides are TGTGCCAGCAGCTTGCGAACAGGGGGTTCAACTAATGAAAAACTGTTTTTT. Translation gives CASSLRTGGSTNEKLFF.

This clonotype was counted a few times. The chain links TRBV4-2 to TRBJ1-1, with a tentative D call TRBD1 (6 bases). Germline CDR1 and CDR2: LGHNA and YNFKEQ. The V gene lost 1 base and the J gene lost 2 bases, with 14 bases spanning the gap. This CDR3 is built from 16 residues. CDR3 DNA: TGTGCCAGCAGCCAAGCAGTCGGGACACCTAACACTGAAGCTTTCTTT. Encoded protein: CASSQAVGTPNTEAFF.

This clonotype has a count of ten or more. The V call is TRBV29-1, the J call TRBJ2-7; 10 bases match TRBD1. The junction had 10 bases not matched to a gene; V was cut back by 6 bases and J by 5 bases. There are 14 residues in the CDR3. Germline V gene data show CDR1 as SQVTM and CDR2 as ANQGSEA. CDR3 protein: CSVESDRGKDEQYF. The CDR3 DNA sequence: TGCAGCGTCGAATCGGACAGGGGGAAGGACGAGCAGTACTTC.

This clonotype was observed many times. The junction does not match germline at one end; this may be a read error. This rearrangement joins TRBV7-6 to TRBJ2-1, with D possibly being TRBD2 (5 bases). Germline assignment: CDR1 SGHVS and CDR2 FNYEAQ. The CDR3 is 12 amino acids. In nucleotides, the CDR3 is TGTGCCAGCAACTTACTAGACAATGAGCAGTTCTTC. Its translation is CASNLLDNEQFF.

To note about this clonotype: Being one base from a much bigger clone, this may be a read error. The chain combines TRBV27 with TRBJ1-2; perhaps TRBD1 as D (6 bases). CDR3 length: 15 residues. CDR1 is MNHEY and CDR2 is SMNVEV in the germline V gene (reference sequence). The V end lost 2 bases, the J end lost 7 bases, and 17 bases lay between the germline ends. CDR3 sequence reads: CASSLAGGREGGYTF. CDR3 coding DNA: TGTGCCAGCAGTTTAGCCGGGGGGCGAGAGGGTGGCTACACCTTC.